The 16 T cell receptor beta chains presented below share a single source sample, sequenced in a study of OX40 agonist ivuxolimab in advanced cancers. The repertoire was sequenced with immunoSEQ multiplex PCR; TCRdb's copy has only in-frame clones and lacks some. The sample lists tens of thousands of clones; around nine tenths were seen once. The material was CD4+ or CD8+ T cells sorted from blood, obtained in a trial of the OX40 agonist ivuxolimab. The source of these receptors is an adult with an advanced solid tumor such as melanoma, head and neck, liver or kidney cancer.

The gene calls are TRBV5-1 and TRBJ2-2; 9 positions match TRBD1. The CDR3 has 16 residues. The V segment lost 5 bases and the J segment 4 bases; nucleotides outside the gene matches: 9. The germline CDR1 and CDR2 sequences are SGHRS and YFSETQ. CDR3 region: CASSIVQGAGTGELFF. CDR3 DNA: TGCGCCAGCAGTATAGTACAGGGGGCAGGCACCGGGGAGCTGTTTTTT.

The rearrangement links TRBV9 to TRBJ2-7; D assignment may be TRBD1 or TRBD2 (5 bases each). The germline V and J ends were trimmed by 0 bases and 9 bases, with 22 bases remaining between them. There are 16 residues in the CDR3. The V gene's germline CDR1 is SGDLS and CDR2 YYNGEE. The CDR3 nucleotides read TGTGCCAGCAGCGTAGGTGGAGGTGTGGGGGACGTGCGGCAGTACTTC. This encodes CASSVGGGVGDVRQYF. Full variable domain (rest looked up from reference TRBV9 and TRBJ2-7): DSGVTQTPKHLITATGQRVTLRCSPRSGDLSVYWYQQSLDQGLQFLIQYYNGEERAKGNILERFSAQQFPDLHSELNLSSLELGDSALYFCASSVGGGVGDVRQYFGPGTRLTVT.

J is TRBJ1-1 and V is TRBV5-4; no definite D call. In germline, CDR1 is SGHNT, CDR2 YYREEE (reference sequence). The V and J ends lost 4 bases and 0 bases respectively, with 7 bases between them. The CDR3 is 13 amino acids. This CDR3 reads CASSAGLNTEAFF. CDR3 coding DNA: TGTGCCAGCAGCGCGGGCCTGAACACTGAAGCTTTCTTT.

This rearrangement joins TRBV7-2 to TRBJ2-3, with 11 positions matching TRBD2. This CDR3 has 14 residues. CDR1 SGHTA and CDR2 FQGNSA come from the germline V gene. After removal of 5 bases from V and 5 bases from J, the junction contained 3 bases not matched to a gene. The DNA of the CDR3 is TGTGCCAGCAGCCCTGGACTAGCGGGAGATACGCAGTATTTT. As protein: CASSPGLAGDTQYF.

The chain has TRBV4-3 and TRBJ2-3, with TRBD2 matching over 9 bases. The CDR3 runs 17 residues. V dropped 2 bases and J dropped 0; count of bases not matched to a gene: 6. The V gene's germline CDR1 is LGHNA and CDR2 YSLEER. CDR3 DNA: TGCGCCAGCAGCCAATTACAAGCGGGAGGTAGCACAGATACGCAGTATTTT. Residues: CASSQLQAGGSTDTQYF.

This clone came up once. The chain employs TRBV9 and TRBJ2-7, with 10 bases that match TRBD2. The CDR3 contains 16 residues. J was trimmed by 1 base and V by 0 bases; bases with no gene match: 4. The germline V gene has CDR1 SGDLS and CDR2 YYNGEE. The CDR3 is CASSVGSSGSSYEQYF. The CDR3 coding sequence is TGTGCCAGCAGCGTAGGGTCTAGCGGGAGTTCCTACGAGCAGTACTTC.

The chain is built from TRBV5-4 and TRBJ1-1, with D unresolved. V lost 0 bases, J lost 6 bases, and 9 bases lay in between. Germline values: CDR1 SGHNT, CDR2 YYREEE (reference sequence). CDR3 length: 13 amino acids. CDR3 sequence reads: CASSLGLAAEAFF. The CDR3 DNA is TGTGCCAGCAGCTTGGGCCTGGCCGCTGAAGCTTTCTTT.

The V and J genes are TRBV19 and TRBJ2-5, with a weak D call TRBD1 (5 bases). Looked up from germline, CDR1 is LNHDA and CDR2 is SQIVND (reference sequence). The germline V and J ends were trimmed by 4 bases and 0 bases, with 6 bases remaining between them. The CDR3 runs 13 residues. CDR3 bases: TGTGCCAGTAGTACGACAGACCAAGAGACCCAGTACTTC. This codes for CASSTTDQETQYF.

This chain uses TRBV6-1 with TRBJ2-2; D is undetermined. The CDR3 extends over 15 amino acids. The germline CDR1 and CDR2 sequences are MNHNS and SASEGT. V was shortened by 7 bases and J by 4 bases, with 16 bases between the two germline ends. The CDR3 DNA sequence: TGTGCCAGCACTCGAGACCCCTGGGCCACCGGGGAGCTGTTTTTT. Translating it yields CASTRDPWATGELFF.

This rearrangement joins TRBV6-5 to TRBJ1-1; 7 positions match TRBD1. This CDR3 region has 14 residues. CDR1 and CDR2 from the germline V gene are MNHEY and SVGAGI. J gave up 5 bases and V 6 bases, and 9 bases lay outside the gene matches. The CDR3 spells CASSGPGGFTEAFF. The CDR3 DNA is TGTGCCAGCAGCGGCCCAGGGGGTTTTACTGAAGCTTTCTTT.

This clone showed up just once. This rearrangement joins TRBV28 to TRBJ2-5; D is unresolved. Near its end, the DNA agrees better with TRBJ2-7, so the J call may be wrong. CDR1 is MDHEN and CDR2 is SYDVKM in the germline V gene. CDR3 length equals 12 residues. The CDR3 sequence is CASTSSTYEQYF. Here the CDR3 DNA reads TGTGCCAGTACAAGCAGCACCTACGAGCAGTACTTC.

V gene TRBV19 combines with J gene TRBJ1-1; the D is unclear. This CDR3 is built from 13 residues. Trimming left V 7 bases short and J 3 bases short, with 12 bases between. The germline CDR1 and CDR2 sequences are LNHDA and SQIVND (reference sequence). CDR3 region: CASTQNRDTEAFF. The CDR3 DNA reads TGTGCCAGTACCCAGAACCGGGACACTGAAGCTTTCTTT.

This chain joins TRBV28 and TRBJ1-6; maybe TRBD1 (5 bases). The germline V and J ends were trimmed by 5 bases and 14 bases, with 19 bases remaining between them. CDR1 is MDHEN and CDR2 is SYDVKM in the germline V gene. The CDR3 has 14 residues. In nucleotides, the CDR3 is TGTGCCAGCAGTAGTCCGGGGGGGAGTCGGTCCCTCCACTTT. Protein product: CASSSPGGSRSLHF.

The V and J genes are TRBV2 and TRBJ2-1, with D possibly matching TRBD2 (5 bases). Trimming took off 3 bases at V and 1 base at J, with 7 bases between the two ends. Germline V gives CDR1 SNHLY, CDR2 FYNNEI. There are 14 residues in the CDR3. CDR3 DNA sequence: TGTGCCAGCAGTGAGGCGGGTTCCTACAATGAGCAGTTCTTC. This gives the protein CASSEAGSYNEQFF.

The rearrangement uses TRBV5-1 and TRBJ2-5; 8 bases are shared with TRBD1. Germline trimming cut 3 bases from V and 5 bases from J; bases unmatched to any gene: 15. The CDR3 is made up of 17 amino acids. The germline V gene has CDR1 SGHRS and CDR2 YFSETQ. CDR3 DNA sequence: TGCGCCAGCAGCTCGGGACAGGAGACCCCCCGGAGTGAGACCCAGTACTTC. Amino acid sequence: CASSSGQETPRSETQYF.

V is TRBV7-2 and J is TRBJ2-5, with unresolved D. V lost 5 bases, J lost 4 bases, and 14 bases lay in between. The CDR3 covers 14 residues. The germline gives CDR1 SGHTA, CDR2 FQGNSA. CDR3 region: CASSPPPAGETQYF. CDR3 DNA: TGTGCCAGCAGCCCTCCCCCCGCAGGAGAGACCCAGTACTTC. The whole variable domain, filled in from reference TRBV7-2 and TRBJ2-5, reads GAGVSQSPSNKVTEKGKDVELRCDPISGHTALYWYRQSLGQGLEFLIYFQGNSAPDKSGLPSDRFSAERTGGSVSTLTIQRTQQEDSAVYLCASSPPPAGETQYFGPGTRLLVL.